This T cell receptor beta chain was captured in a study of T cells expressing NK-cell markers. The wider study: It was from sorted CD3+CD56+NKG2C+, CD3+CD56+NKG2C- and CD3+CD56-NKG2C+ T cells that TCR beta repertoires came. There were seven HCMV-seropositive donors and one seronegative donor among the eight sequenced.

Germline CDR1 is SGHAT and CDR2 is FQNNGV. The CDR3 totals 13 residues. Whole-study results and caveats: HCMV specificity of expanded NKG2C+ T cell clones remained unclear. The dominant NKG2C+ clonotypes represented about 1.0-7.0% of CD8+ T cells in six donors.

Using the 5' RACE reads, TCRdb records one entry per CDR3 protein without DNA. Here the sample table reports approximately 420,000 distinct CDR3 sequences. Worth noting for this clonotype: Its specificity is not known.

Sequenced sample: blood T cells: a sorted CD56 or NKG2C T cell subset, CD4+ or CD8+ T cells, or bulk PBMC T cells (not recorded which). The chain couples TRBV11-2 to TRBJ2-7; absent DNA, TCRdb's TRBD1 call cannot be checked. The receptor comes from a woman aged 50 to 60 in good health. The CDR3 loop is CASSLDPGGEQYF. Full variable domain (remainder filled in from reference TRBV11-2 and TRBJ2-7): EAGVAQSPRYKIIEKRQSVAFWCNPISGHATLYWYQQILGQGPKLLIQFQNNGVVDDSQLPKDRFSAERLKGVDSTLKIQPAKLEDSAVYLCASSLDPGGEQYFGPGTRLTVT.